What follows are 5 T cell receptor beta chains derived from one specimen sequenced in a study of blood T cell repertoires in COVID-19 (dated by TCRdb to the early 2020s). Library construction relied on the immunoSEQ multiplex PCR assay. Here the immuneACCESS table is served through TCRdb, limited to in-frame sequences with V and J called. Missing clones are a known gap in these copies; in checked studies unresolved V genes cover under half, and the rest lacks a known reason. Counted in this sample were around 190,000 clones; approximately 90% of them appeared once. The ten largest clones capture around 17% of the sample. The specimen was peripheral blood. These receptor sequences come from a man aged 50 to 59 with COVID-19, enrolled during active disease.

The rearrangement links TRBV5-1 to TRBJ2-1; D is unresolved. Germline V gene sequence: CDR1 SGHRS, CDR2 YFSETQ. CDR3 length: 15 residues. V gave up 0 bases and J gave up 8 bases, with 15 bases separating them. Written as DNA, the CDR3 is TGCGCCAGCAGCTTGGCCAACAGAATGGGTGATGAGCAGTTCTTC. This codes for CASSLANRMGDEQFF.

The chain carries TRBV5-6 and TRBJ2-1; 9 bases fit TRBD1. CDR1 and CDR2 (germline): SGHDT, YYEEEE. The CDR3 runs to 15 residues. The ends lost 4 bases at V and 1 base at J; junction bases unmatched: 3. The CDR3 is CASSRDRASYNEQFF. The CDR3 nucleotides are TGTGCCAGCAGCCGGGACAGGGCATCCTACAATGAGCAGTTCTTC.

This chain uses TRBV10-3 with TRBJ1-6; 11 bases map to TRBD1. CDR1 and CDR2 from the germline V gene are ENHRY and SYGVKD. V dropped 4 bases and J dropped 9; count of bases not matched to a gene: 5. CDR3 length equals 15 residues. CDR3 protein: CAISVTGTGGSPLHF. The DNA of the CDR3 is TGTGCCATCAGTGTGACCGGGACAGGGGGTTCACCCCTCCACTTT.

This clone has a single count. This chain uses TRBV7-8 with TRBJ2-5; TRBD1 aligns across 9 bases. The CDR3 loop spans 15 amino acids. With V trimmed by 0 bases and J by 5 bases, 4 bases remained unmatched. Germline V gene data show CDR1 as SGHVS and CDR2 as FQNEAQ. The CDR3 protein is CASSLATGGRETQYF. CDR3 sequence (DNA): TGTGCCAGCAGCTTAGCAACAGGGGGCAGGGAGACCCAGTACTTC.

The chain carries TRBV5-1 and TRBJ1-5, with D possibly matching TRBD1 (6 bases). The CDR3 is 15 amino acids. Germline lookup yields CDR1 SGHRS and CDR2 YFSETQ. Trimming stripped 0 bases from V and 7 bases from J, with 14 bases between. CDR3 sequence reads: CASSLGDKGGQPQHF. The DNA for the CDR3 is TGCGCCAGCAGCTTGGGGGATAAAGGGGGACAGCCCCAGCATTTT.